Presented here are 24 T cell receptor beta chains from one specimen sequenced in a study of blood T cell repertoires in COVID-19. Profiling relied on immunoSEQ multiplex PCR, and the TCRdb table lists in-frame clones only, not all of them. The sample lists some 200,000 clones, more than 70% seen once, with 7.5% to 10% in the top ten. Material: PBMCs or T cells enriched from blood (not recorded which). The receptor source for this set is a woman under 30 who had recovered from COVID-19.

The chain has TRBV6-5 and TRBJ1-1; tentative D call: TRBD1 (6 bases). The V end was cut by 0 bases, the J end by 1 base, with 9 bases between. Germline V gene data show CDR1 as MNHEY and CDR2 as SVGAGI. The CDR3 is made up of 15 amino acids. The CDR3 here is CASSYSGTRNTEAFF. In DNA, the CDR3 is TGTGCCAGCAGTTACTCGGGGACAAGGAACACTGAAGCTTTCTTT.

CDR3 in amino acids: CASSFKGDYGYTF. CDR3 sequence (DNA): TGTGCCAGCAGTTTCAAGGGGGACTATGGCTACACCTTC. The chain employs TRBV27 and TRBJ1-2; D might be TRBD1 (6 bases). Trimming stripped 3 bases from V and 3 bases from J, with 8 bases between. The CDR3 contains 13 residues. Germline CDR1 reads MNHEY; CDR2 reads SMNVEV (reference sequence).

On this clone itself: One end of the junction is discordant with germline, which a read error may explain. The rearrangement links TRBV28 to TRBJ1-5; 9 bases are a match to TRBD1. Germline CDR1 reads MDHEN; CDR2 reads SYDVKM. The CDR3 spans 17 residues. The CDR3 spells CASSLYWTGDSNQPQHF. The CDR3 DNA reads TGTGCCAGCAGCTTATACTGGACAGGGGATAGCAATCAGCCCCAGCATTTT.

The CDR3 here is CAWSVADNQPQHF. The CDR3 region has the DNA TGTGCCTGGAGTGTTGCGGATAATCAGCCCCAGCATTTT. The chain carries TRBV30 and TRBJ1-5; no clear D gene. Germline V gene data show CDR1 as GTSNPN and CDR2 as SVGIG (reference sequence). The V end was cut by 0 bases, the J end by 4 bases, with 7 bases between. The CDR3 contains 13 residues.

The gene calls are TRBV7-9 and TRBJ1-2, with TRBD1 identical over 12 bases. The length of the CDR3 is 17 residues. Trimming cost V 0 bases and J 3 bases; bases outside gene matches: 5. CDR1 is SEHNR, CDR2 FQNEAQ, per germline (reference sequence). In DNA, the CDR3 is TGTGCCAGCAGCTTAGCCGCCGGGACAGGGGGCCACTATGGCTACACCTTC. Translation gives CASSLAAGTGGHYGYTF.

The chain couples TRBV28 to TRBJ1-6; D gene uncertain. The CDR3 totals 13 residues. Deletions cut 6 bases from V and 5 bases from J, with 8 bases between. Germline CDR1 MDHEN, CDR2 SYDVKM. DNA of the CDR3: TGTGCCAGCAGCGGGAGGAATAATTCACCCCTCCACTTT. Encoded protein: CASSGRNNSPLHF.

This chain uses TRBV6-5 with TRBJ1-3, with D unclear. Germline V gene lookup returns CDR1 MNHEY and CDR2 SVGAGI. The CDR3 spans 11 residues. Trimming removed 5 bases from V and 4 bases from J, with 3 bases in between. For the CDR3, the DNA is TGTGCCAGCAGTCGGGGAAACACCATATATTTT. This encodes CASSRGNTIYF.

V usage is TRBV4-2 and J usage is TRBJ2-3, with 8 bases aligning to TRBD2. The V and J ends lost 3 bases and 4 bases, in that order; junction bases with no gene match: 15. CDR1 is LGHNA, CDR2 YNFKEQ, per germline. The CDR3 is 18 residues long. CDR3 amino acids: CASSQDWLGRGASDTQYF. Here the CDR3 DNA reads TGTGCCAGCAGCCAGGATTGGTTGGGGCGGGGGGCTTCAGATACGCAGTATTTT.

The genes are TRBV5-1 and TRBJ2-3, with 7 bases lining up with TRBD2. This CDR3 is 15 amino acids long. V lost 1 base and J lost 4; bases outside the gene matches: 6. Germline CDR1 reads SGHRS; CDR2 reads YFSETQ. This CDR3 is CASSLRAGEADTQYF. CDR3 bases: TGCGCCAGCAGCTTGCGCGCGGGGGAGGCAGATACGCAGTATTTT. The entire variable domain, with the rest obtained from reference TRBV5-1 and TRBJ2-3, is as follows: KAGVTQTPRYLIKTRGQQVTLSCSPISGHRSVSWYQQTPGQGLQFLFEYFSETQRNKGNFPGRFSGRQFSNSRSEMNVSTLELGDSALYLCASSLRAGEADTQYFGPGTRLTVL.

This chain uses TRBV12-3 or TRBV12-4 with TRBJ1-3; D unresolved. V lost 4 bases and J 2 bases, leaving 6 bases between the germline ends. This CDR3 is 13 amino acids long. This CDR3 is CASSYYAGNTIYF. For the CDR3, the DNA is TGTGCCAGCAGTTACTACGCTGGAAACACCATATATTTT.

This clone is a singleton in its sample. The chain is built from TRBV19 and TRBJ2-2, with TRBD1 identical over 7 bases. The germline CDR1 and CDR2 sequences are LNHDA and SQIVND (reference sequence). Trimming at V came to 6 bases and at J to 5 bases, leaving 9 bases not matched to a gene. The CDR3 spans 15 residues. CDR3 sequence reads: CASSPGRGYTGELFF. CDR3 coding DNA: TGTGCCAGTAGCCCCGGCAGGGGGTATACCGGGGAGCTGTTTTTT. Complete variable domain (other parts from reference TRBV19 and TRBJ2-2): DGGITQSPKYLFRKEGQNVTLSCEQNLNHDAMYWYRQDPGQGLRLIYYSQIVNDFQKGDIAEGYSVSREKKESFPLTVTSAQKNPTAFYLCASSPGRGYTGELFFGEGSRLTVL.

This chain joins TRBV5-8 and TRBJ2-7; D gene ambiguous. This CDR3 has 11 amino acids. Looked up from germline, CDR1 is SGHTS and CDR2 is YDEGEE. The V end lost 4 bases, the J end lost 3 bases, and 5 bases lay between the germline ends. CDR3 in amino acids: CASSAYYEQYF. The CDR3, as DNA: TGTGCCAGCAGCGCCTACTACGAGCAGTACTTC.

The V gene is TRBV7-2, the J gene TRBJ1-6; TRBD1 might be the D (5 bases). The germline CDR1 and CDR2 sequences are SGHTA and FQGNSA. V lost 4 bases, J lost 14 bases, and 12 bases lay in between. The CDR3 has 12 residues. The CDR3 is CASSSDTGALHF. The CDR3 DNA follows: TGTGCCAGCAGCTCGGACACTGGGGCCCTCCACTTT.

The J gene is TRBJ2-2, the V gene TRBV10-3, with 7 bases identical to TRBD1. V lost 6 bases and J lost 5; bases outside the gene matches: 9. Germline lookup yields CDR1 ENHRY and CDR2 SYGVKD. The CDR3 covers 15 residues. The CDR3 spells CAIRPDRVDTGELFF. CDR3 sequence (DNA): TGTGCCATCAGGCCTGACAGGGTTGATACCGGGGAGCTGTTTTTT.

The rearrangement links TRBV5-1 to TRBJ1-1; no clear D gene. V dropped 0 bases and J dropped 3 bases, with 15 bases sitting between them. Germline V gene data show CDR1 as SGHRS and CDR2 as YFSETQ. This CDR3 is built from 16 residues. The CDR3 DNA sequence: TGCGCCAGCAGCTTGGGAGGCAGTTCCGAGGACACTGAAGCTTTCTTT. This sequence encodes CASSLGGSSEDTEAFF.

This chain links TRBV4-2 with TRBJ2-7; 7 bases are shared with TRBD2. CDR1 is LGHNA and CDR2 is YNFKEQ in the germline V gene. The CDR3 covers 12 residues. The V segment lost 0 bases and the J segment 13 bases; nucleotides outside the gene matches: 6. The CDR3 DNA follows: TGTGCCAGCAGCCAAGATCGGGGAGGGGTTTACTTC. The encoded protein is CASSQDRGGVYF.

V usage is TRBV15 and J usage is TRBJ2-5, with D perhaps TRBD1 (6 bases). V was cut by 0 bases and J by 2 bases, with 10 bases left in between. The CDR3 length is 15 residues. Germline CDR1 reads LNHNV; CDR2 reads YYDKDF (reference sequence). Here the CDR3 DNA reads TGTGCCACCAGCAGAGAGACAGGCCGACAAGAGACCCAGTACTTC. The encoded protein is CATSRETGRQETQYF.

This chain joins TRBV10-3 and TRBJ1-1; a possible D gene is TRBD1 (5 bases). V lost 11 bases and J 3 bases, leaving 16 bases between the germline ends. In germline, CDR1 is ENHRY, CDR2 SYGVKD. The CDR3 has 13 residues. CDR3 DNA sequence: TGTGCCGTGACTGGAAGGGGTGACACTGAAGCTTTCTTT. This sequence encodes CAVTGRGDTEAFF.

The gene calls are TRBV7-9 and TRBJ1-3, with no clear D. V was trimmed by 3 bases and J by 0 bases, leaving 9 bases between them. Per the germline V gene, CDR1 is SEHNR and CDR2 is FQNEAQ (reference sequence). The CDR3 runs to 15 residues. The DNA for the CDR3 is TGTGCCAGCAGCTTTTTTCGGTACTCTGGAAACACCATATATTTT. This gives the protein CASSFFRYSGNTIYF.

The rearrangement links TRBV15 to TRBJ1-1; D may be TRBD1 (6 bases). CDR1 and CDR2 (germline): LNHNV, YYDKDF (reference sequence). The CDR3 runs 14 residues. V lost 9 bases and J lost 1, with 15 bases in between. The CDR3 spells CATAQYRENTEAFF. The DNA for the CDR3 is TGTGCCACGGCCCAGTACAGGGAGAACACTGAAGCTTTCTTT.

V and J are TRBV24-1 and TRBJ2-7; TRBD1 matches at 9 bases. Germline CDR1 and CDR2: KGHDR and SFDVKD. The ends lost 9 bases at V and 5 bases at J; junction bases unmatched: 4. This CDR3 spans 12 amino acids. Written as DNA, the CDR3 is TGTGCCACCGAGGACAGGGGACACGAGCAGTACTTC. It translates to CATEDRGHEQYF.

This clone was picked up a small number of times. The rearrangement joins TRBV30 to TRBJ1-2, with no clear D. The CDR3 spans 12 residues. Trimming pared 0 bases from V and 7 bases from J, leaving 9 bases between. Germline V gene sequence: CDR1 GTSNPN, CDR2 SVGIG (reference sequence). CDR3 sequence reads: CAWSVSGSGYTF. The CDR3 bases are TGTGCCTGGAGTGTATCGGGGTCTGGCTACACCTTC.

The chain couples TRBV10-1 to TRBJ1-1; TRBD1 might be the D (5 bases). Germline lookup yields CDR1 WNHNN and CDR2 SYGVQD (reference sequence). V dropped 8 bases and J dropped 2 bases, with 12 bases sitting between them. The CDR3 covers 13 residues. The CDR3 sequence is CASSDGGNTEAFF. DNA for the CDR3: TGCGCCAGCTCCGACGGGGGTAACACTGAAGCTTTCTTT.

In this sample, this clone turned up a few times. V gene TRBV7-9 combines with J gene TRBJ1-2; perhaps TRBD1 as D (6 bases). Germline CDR1 SEHNR, CDR2 FQNEAQ (reference sequence). CDR3 length: 13 amino acids. V shed 4 bases and J shed 3 bases, with 9 bases lying between them. This CDR3 is CASSSRTDYGYTF. As DNA, the CDR3 is TGTGCCAGCAGCTCGAGGACAGACTATGGCTACACCTTC.